Listed below are T cell receptor beta chains from one sample, sequenced in a study of lymphopenia after photon versus proton radiotherapy. TCRdb's copy holds only in-frame clones and misses some; the assay was immunoSEQ multiplex PCR. Among around 30,000 clones listed, 85% to 90% were seen once. The specimen was peripheral blood, collected from a patient treated with proton-based radiotherapy. Receptors were obtained from a woman between 65 and 79 years old with pancreatic cancer. Some clones in this sample may be carry-over from other donors' samples. Each CDR3 is given with its conserved first and last residue. D genes are given only for firm matches. Clone size appears in some rows only: once, few, many, or a class for an expanded clone.

J gene: TRBJ2-7; D gene: .; V gene: TRBV6-1; clone size: .; CDR3 protein: CASSPGPSSYEQYF; CDR3 DNA: TGTGCCAGCAGTCCCGGGCCGAGCTCCTACGAGCAGTACTTC
J gene: TRBJ2-7; D gene: .; V gene: TRBV6-5; clone size: .; CDR3 protein: CASSGGWAGAYEQYF; CDR3 DNA: TGTGCCAGCAGTGGAGGCTGGGCAGGAGCCTACGAGCAGTACTTC
J gene: TRBJ2-7; D gene: .; V gene: TRBV7-2; clone size: once; CDR3 protein: CASSLGVGVAYEQYF; CDR3 DNA: TGTGCCAGCAGCTTAGGAGTAGGGGTAGCCTACGAGCAGTACTTC
J gene: TRBJ2-6; D gene: .; V gene: TRBV5-1; clone size: .; CDR3 protein: CASSFSGSGANVLTF; CDR3 DNA: TGCGCCAGCAGCTTTTCCGGTTCGGGGGCCAACGTCCTGACTTTC
J gene: TRBJ1-4; D gene: TRBD1; V gene: TRBV18; clone size: .; CDR3 protein: CASSLNRQGTNEKLFF; CDR3 DNA: TGTGCCAGCTCACTCAACAGACAGGGAACTAATGAAAAACTGTTTTTT
J gene: TRBJ2-7; D gene: TRBD1; V gene: TRBV20-1; clone size: few; CDR3 protein: CSARDRGEQYF; CDR3 DNA: TGCAGTGCTAGGGACAGGGGCGAGCAGTACTTC
J gene: TRBJ2-1; D gene: TRBD1; V gene: TRBV19; clone size: .; CDR3 protein: CASSPQGSYNEQFF; CDR3 DNA: TGTGCCAGTAGTCCACAGGGGTCCTACAATGAGCAGTTCTTC
J gene: TRBJ2-7; D gene: .; V gene: TRBV10-2; clone size: .; CDR3 protein: CASSDRGAGYEQYF; CDR3 DNA: TGCGCCAGCAGTGACAGGGGCGCGGGATACGAGCAGTACTTC
J gene: TRBJ1-1; D gene: TRBD1; V gene: TRBV19; clone size: .; CDR3 protein: CASSRTGNTEAFF; CDR3 DNA: TGTGCCAGTAGCCGGACAGGGAATACTGAAGCTTTCTTT
J gene: TRBJ2-1; D gene: TRBD2; V gene: TRBV9; clone size: .; CDR3 protein: CASSLPLTSGSINEQFF; CDR3 DNA: TGTGCCAGCAGCCTCCCGCTAACTAGCGGGAGTATCAATGAGCAGTTCTTC
J gene: TRBJ1-5; D gene: .; V gene: TRBV28; clone size: .; CDR3 protein: CASSTGSDQPQHF; CDR3 DNA: TGTGCCAGCAGTACCGGGAGCGATCAGCCCCAGCATTTT
J gene: TRBJ2-5; D gene: .; V gene: TRBV5-4; clone size: few; CDR3 protein: CASSLGGVQETQYF; CDR3 DNA: TGTGCCAGCAGCTTGGGGGGGGTTCAAGAGACCCAGTACTTC
J gene: TRBJ2-1; D gene: TRBD2; V gene: TRBV18; clone size: .; CDR3 protein: CASSLGTSGSYNEQFF; CDR3 DNA: TGTGCCAGCTCGCTAGGGACTAGCGGTTCCTACAATGAGCAGTTCTTC
J gene: TRBJ1-5; D gene: .; V gene: TRBV28; clone size: .; CDR3 protein: CASTTSNQPQHF; CDR3 DNA: TGTGCCAGCACCACCTCCAATCAGCCCCAGCATTTT
J gene: TRBJ1-1; D gene: TRBD1; V gene: TRBV5-1; clone size: few; CDR3 protein: CASSLDRGPTEAFF; CDR3 DNA: TGCGCCAGCAGCTTGGACAGGGGACCCACTGAAGCTTTCTTT
J gene: TRBJ1-1; D gene: .; V gene: TRBV18; clone size: .; CDR3 protein: CASSPGGVNTEAFF; CDR3 DNA: TGTGCCAGCTCACCGGGGGGAGTGAACACTGAAGCTTTCTTT
J gene: TRBJ1-1; D gene: .; V gene: TRBV4-2; clone size: .; CDR3 protein: CASSLPSGTWNTEAFF; CDR3 DNA: TGTGCCAGCAGCCTACCGTCCGGGACATGGAACACTGAAGCTTTCTTT
J gene: TRBJ2-5; D gene: .; V gene: TRBV29-1; clone size: .; CDR3 protein: CSVESGGQETQYF; CDR3 DNA: TGCAGCGTTGAGTCAGGGGGGCAAGAGACCCAGTACTTC
J gene: TRBJ1-2; D gene: TRBD1; V gene: TRBV27; clone size: once; CDR3 protein: CASSLKRTGGRGYTF; CDR3 DNA: TGTGCCAGCAGTTTAAAAAGGACAGGGGGCCGTGGCTACACCTTC
J gene: TRBJ2-7; D gene: .; V gene: TRBV7-2; clone size: .; CDR3 protein: CASSLRRANEQYF; CDR3 DNA: TGTGCCAGCAGCCTTAGGAGGGCCAACGAGCAGTACTTC
J gene: TRBJ2-1; D gene: .; V gene: TRBV7-9; clone size: .; CDR3 protein: CASSLAGDHNEQFF; CDR3 DNA: TGTGCCAGCAGCTTAGCTGGGGACCACAATGAGCAGTTCTTC
J gene: TRBJ1-3; D gene: .; V gene: TRBV18; clone size: .; CDR3 protein: CASRDGNSGNTIYF; CDR3 DNA: TGTGCCAGCCGCGATGGGAACTCTGGAAACACCATATATTTT